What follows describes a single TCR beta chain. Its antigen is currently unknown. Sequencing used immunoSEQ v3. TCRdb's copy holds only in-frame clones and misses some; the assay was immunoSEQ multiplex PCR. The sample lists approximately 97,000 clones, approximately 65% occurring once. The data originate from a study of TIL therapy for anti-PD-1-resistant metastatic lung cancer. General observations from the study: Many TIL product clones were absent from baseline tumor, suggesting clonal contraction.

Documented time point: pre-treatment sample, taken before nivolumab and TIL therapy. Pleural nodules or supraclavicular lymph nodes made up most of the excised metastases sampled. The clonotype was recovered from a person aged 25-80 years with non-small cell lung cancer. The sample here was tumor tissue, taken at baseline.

The CDR3 DNA reads TGTGCCACCAGTTCCGGGCCCACAGATACGCAGTATTTT. Its translation is CATSSGPTDTQYF. The V and J genes are TRBV24-1 and TRBJ2-3; D remains unclear. The CDR3 is 13 residues long. Trimming left V 6 bases short and J 2 bases short, with 8 bases between. Germline V gene lookup returns CDR1 KGHDR and CDR2 SFDVKD.